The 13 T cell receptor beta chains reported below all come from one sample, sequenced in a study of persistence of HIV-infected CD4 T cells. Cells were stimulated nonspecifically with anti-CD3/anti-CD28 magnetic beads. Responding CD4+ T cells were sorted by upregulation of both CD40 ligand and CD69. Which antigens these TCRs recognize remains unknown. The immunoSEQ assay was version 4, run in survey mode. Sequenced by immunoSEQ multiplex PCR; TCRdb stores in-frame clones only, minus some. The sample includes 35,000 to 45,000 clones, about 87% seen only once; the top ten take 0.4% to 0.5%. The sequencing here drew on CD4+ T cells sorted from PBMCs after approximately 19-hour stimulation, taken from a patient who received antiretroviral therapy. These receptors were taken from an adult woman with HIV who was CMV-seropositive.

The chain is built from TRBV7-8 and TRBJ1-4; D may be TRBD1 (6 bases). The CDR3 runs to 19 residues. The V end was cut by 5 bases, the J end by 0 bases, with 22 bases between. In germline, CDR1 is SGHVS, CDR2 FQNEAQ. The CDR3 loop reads CASSRDTSINNPTNEKLFF. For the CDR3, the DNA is TGTGCCAGCAGCCGGGACACTTCGATCAACAACCCAACTAATGAAAAACTGTTTTTT.

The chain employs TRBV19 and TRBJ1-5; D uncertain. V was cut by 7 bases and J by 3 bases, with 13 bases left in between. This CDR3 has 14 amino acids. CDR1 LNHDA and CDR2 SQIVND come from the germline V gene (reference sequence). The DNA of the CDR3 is TGTGCCAGTACCATAGGAAGAAACAATCAGCCCCAGCATTTT. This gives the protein CASTIGRNNQPQHF. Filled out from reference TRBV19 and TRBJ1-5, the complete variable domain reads DGGITQSPKYLFRKEGQNVTLSCEQNLNHDAMYWYRQDPGQGLRLIYYSQIVNDFQKGDIAEGYSVSREKKESFPLTVTSAQKNPTAFYLCASTIGRNNQPQHFGDGTRLSIL.

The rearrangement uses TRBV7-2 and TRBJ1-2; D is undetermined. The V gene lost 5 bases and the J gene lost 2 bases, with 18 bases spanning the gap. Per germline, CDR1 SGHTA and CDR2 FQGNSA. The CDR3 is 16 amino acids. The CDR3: CASSPQAGMGNYGYTF. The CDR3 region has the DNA TGTGCCAGCAGCCCTCAGGCAGGAATGGGAAACTATGGCTACACCTTC.

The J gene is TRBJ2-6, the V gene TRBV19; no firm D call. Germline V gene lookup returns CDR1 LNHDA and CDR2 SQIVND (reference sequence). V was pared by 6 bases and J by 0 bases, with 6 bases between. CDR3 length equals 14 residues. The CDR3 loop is CASREASGANVLTF. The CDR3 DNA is TGTGCCAGTAGGGAAGCCTCTGGGGCCAACGTCCTGACTTTC.

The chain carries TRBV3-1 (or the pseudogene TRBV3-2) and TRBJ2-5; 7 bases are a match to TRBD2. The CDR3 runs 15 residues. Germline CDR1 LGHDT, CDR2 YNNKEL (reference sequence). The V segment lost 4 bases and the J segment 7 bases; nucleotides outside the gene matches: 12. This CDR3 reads CASSPQGGRLWTQYF. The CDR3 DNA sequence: TGTGCCAGCAGCCCCCAGGGAGGGCGCCTCTGGACCCAGTACTTC.

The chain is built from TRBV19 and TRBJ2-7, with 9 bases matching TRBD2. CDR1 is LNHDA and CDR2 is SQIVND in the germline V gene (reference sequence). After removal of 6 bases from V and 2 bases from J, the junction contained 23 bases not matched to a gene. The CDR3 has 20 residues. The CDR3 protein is CASSPPRGGGGGSIAYEQYV. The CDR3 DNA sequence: TGTGCCAGTAGCCCCCCACGGGGAGGCGGGGGGGGGTCAATCGCCTACGAGCAGTACGTC.

CDR3 loop: CASSARDRGWPPLHF. DNA of the CDR3: TGTGCCAGCAGCGCCCGGGACAGGGGGTGGCCACCCCTCCACTTT. The chain recombines TRBV5-8 with TRBJ1-6; 11 bases align to TRBD1. The CDR3 sequence is 15 residues long. V was clipped by 4 bases and J by 11 bases; unmatched bases: 8. CDR1 and CDR2 from the germline V gene are SGHTS and YDEGEE. The full variable domain, its missing parts supplied by reference TRBV5-8 and TRBJ1-6, is EAGVTQSPTHLIKTRGQQATLRCSPISGHTSVYWYQQALGLGLQFLLWYDEGEERNRGNFPPRFSGRQFPNYSSELNVNALELEDSALYLCASSARDRGWPPLHFGNGTRLTVT.

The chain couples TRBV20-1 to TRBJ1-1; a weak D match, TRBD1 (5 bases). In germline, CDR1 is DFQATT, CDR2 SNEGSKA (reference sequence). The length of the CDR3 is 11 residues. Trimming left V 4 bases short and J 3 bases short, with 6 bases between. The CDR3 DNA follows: TGCAGTGCTAAACAGGACACTGAAGCTTTCTTT. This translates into CSAKQDTEAFF.

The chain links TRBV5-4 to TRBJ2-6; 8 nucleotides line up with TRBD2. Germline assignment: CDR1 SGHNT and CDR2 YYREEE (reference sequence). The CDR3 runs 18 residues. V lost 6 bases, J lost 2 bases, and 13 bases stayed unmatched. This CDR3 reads CASTERERGITGANVLTF. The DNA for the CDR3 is TGTGCCAGCACCGAGAGGGAGCGGGGGATCACTGGGGCCAACGTCCTGACTTTC.

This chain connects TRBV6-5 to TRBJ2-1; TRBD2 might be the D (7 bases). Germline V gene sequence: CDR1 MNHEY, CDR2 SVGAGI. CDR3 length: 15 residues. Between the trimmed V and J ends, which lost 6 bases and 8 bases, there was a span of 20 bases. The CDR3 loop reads CASSLDGGQGDEQFF. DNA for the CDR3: TGTGCCAGCAGCCTCGACGGGGGGCAAGGGGATGAGCAGTTCTTC.

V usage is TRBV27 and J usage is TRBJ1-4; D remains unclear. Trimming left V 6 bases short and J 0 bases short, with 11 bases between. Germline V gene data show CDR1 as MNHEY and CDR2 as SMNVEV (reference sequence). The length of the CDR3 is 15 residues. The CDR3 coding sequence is TGTGCCAGCAGCACCTGTCTTGCAACTAATGAAAAACTGTTTTTT. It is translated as CASSTCLATNEKLFF.

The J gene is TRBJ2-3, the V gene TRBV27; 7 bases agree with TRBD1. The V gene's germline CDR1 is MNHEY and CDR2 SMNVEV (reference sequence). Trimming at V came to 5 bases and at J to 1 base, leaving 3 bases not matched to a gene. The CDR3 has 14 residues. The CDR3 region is CASSLDRGTDTQYF. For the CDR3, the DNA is TGTGCCAGCAGTCTAGACAGGGGCACAGATACGCAGTATTTT.

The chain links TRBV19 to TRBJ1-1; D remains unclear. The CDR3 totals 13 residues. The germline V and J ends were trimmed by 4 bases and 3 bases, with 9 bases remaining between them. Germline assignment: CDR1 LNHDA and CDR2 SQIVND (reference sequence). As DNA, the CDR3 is TGTGCCAGTAGTAGGAGGAGAGACACTGAAGCTTTCTTT. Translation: CASSRRRDTEAFF.